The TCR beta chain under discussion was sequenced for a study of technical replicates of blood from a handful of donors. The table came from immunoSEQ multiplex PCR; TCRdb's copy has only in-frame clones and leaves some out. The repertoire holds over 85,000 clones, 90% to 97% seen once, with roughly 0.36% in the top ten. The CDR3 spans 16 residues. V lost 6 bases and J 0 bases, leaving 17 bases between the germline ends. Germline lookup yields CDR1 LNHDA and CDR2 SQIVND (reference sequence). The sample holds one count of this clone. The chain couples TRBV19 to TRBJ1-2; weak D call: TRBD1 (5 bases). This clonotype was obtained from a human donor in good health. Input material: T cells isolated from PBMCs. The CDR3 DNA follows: TGTGCCAGTAGGGTCTTAGGTTCAGGGCCTAACTATGGCTACACCTTC. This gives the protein CASRVLGSGPNYGYTF.